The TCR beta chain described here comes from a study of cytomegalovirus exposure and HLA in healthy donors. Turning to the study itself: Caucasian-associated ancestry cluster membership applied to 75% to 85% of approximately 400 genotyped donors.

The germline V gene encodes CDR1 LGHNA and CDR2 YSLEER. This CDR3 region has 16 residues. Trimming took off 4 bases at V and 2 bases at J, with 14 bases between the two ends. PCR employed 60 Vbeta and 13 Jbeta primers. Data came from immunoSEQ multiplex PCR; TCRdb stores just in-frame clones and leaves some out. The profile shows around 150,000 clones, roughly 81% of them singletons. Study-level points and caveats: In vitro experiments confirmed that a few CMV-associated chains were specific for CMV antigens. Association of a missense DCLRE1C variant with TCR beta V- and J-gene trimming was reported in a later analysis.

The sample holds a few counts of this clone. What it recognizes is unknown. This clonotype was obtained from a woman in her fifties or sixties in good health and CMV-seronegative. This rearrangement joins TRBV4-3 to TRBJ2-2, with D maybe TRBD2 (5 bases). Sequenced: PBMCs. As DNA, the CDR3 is TGCGCCAGCAGCCCCGTAGGAGGCCCCAACACCGGGGAGCTGTTTTTT. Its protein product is CASSPVGGPNTGELFF.